Following are 26 T cell receptor beta chains from one sample sequenced in a study of cytomegalovirus exposure and HLA in healthy donors. Primers: 60 Vbeta forward and 13 Jbeta reverse. Here immunoSEQ multiplex PCR was the method, and the copy in TCRdb shows in-frame clones only, minus some. The data show about 130,000 clones, about 80% seen once. The sample comprised PBMCs. Receptors were obtained from a man aged 25 to 40 in good health and CMV-seropositive.

Concerning this clone: Other DNA sequences from this sample encode an identical CDR3 as well. V is TRBV9 and J is TRBJ2-7; 8 bases are a match to TRBD1. The CDR3 length is 14 residues. CDR1 is SGDLS and CDR2 is YYNGEE in the germline V gene. With V trimmed by 0 bases and J by 3 bases, 2 bases remained unmatched. The DNA for the CDR3 is TGTGCCAGCAGCGTAGGGGACAGGAACTACGAGCAGTACTTC. As protein: CASSVGDRNYEQYF.

The chain employs TRBV7-2 and TRBJ1-2, with 9 bases identical to TRBD1. CDR3 size: 18 residues. The V gene end was trimmed by 0 bases and the J gene end by 6 bases; junction bases not matched to a gene: 14. Germline CDR1 reads SGHTA; CDR2 reads FQGNSA. CDR3 sequence: CASSLAGTGPLWSHGYTF. In DNA, the CDR3 is TGTGCCAGCAGCTTAGCTGGGACAGGGCCTCTTTGGTCTCATGGCTACACCTTC.

CDR3 DNA: TGTGCCAGCAGTCAAGGACAGAACACTGAAGCTTTCTTT. Protein sequence: CASSQGQNTEAFF. The chain employs TRBV6-1 and TRBJ1-1; possibly TRBD1 for D (5 bases). V was cut by 5 bases and J by 1 base, with 8 bases left in between. CDR1 and CDR2 (germline): MNHNS, SASEGT. The CDR3 sequence is 13 residues long.

The chain recombines TRBV7-6 with TRBJ1-1, with TRBD1 matching over 7 bases. The CDR3 sequence is 13 residues long. The germline V gene encodes CDR1 SGHVS and CDR2 FNYEAQ. V lost 6 bases to trimming and J lost 4 bases; unmatched junction nucleotides: 5. This CDR3 is CASRPTGITEAFF. For the CDR3, the DNA is TGTGCCAGCAGACCGACAGGGATCACTGAAGCTTTCTTT.

The chain recombines TRBV11-2 with TRBJ1-1; D possibly corresponds to TRBD1 (5 bases). This CDR3 has 15 amino acids. Per the germline V gene, CDR1 is SGHAT and CDR2 is FQNNGV. Trimming removed 3 bases from V and 0 bases from J, with 11 bases in between. In DNA, the CDR3 is TGTGCCAGCAGCTTCGCGGGGGGAATGAACACTGAAGCTTTCTTT. It encodes CASSFAGGMNTEAFF.

This chain connects TRBV27 to TRBJ1-6, with D possibly matching TRBD1 (5 bases). The CDR3 is 18 amino acids. V lost 0 bases, J lost 0 bases, and 12 bases lay in between. CDR1 MNHEY and CDR2 SMNVEV come from the germline V gene (reference sequence). CDR3 DNA: TGTGCCAGCAGTTTATCTTTCCAGGGAAGCTCCTATAATTCACCCCTCCACTTT. Protein: CASSLSFQGSSYNSPLHF.

The CDR3 loop is CSVEGQGRGTNYGYTF. The CDR3, as DNA: TGCAGCGTTGAAGGGCAGGGGAGGGGTACTAACTATGGCTACACCTTC. V is TRBV29-1 and J is TRBJ1-2, with a possible D match to TRBD1 (6 bases). The V and J ends lost 1 base and 0 bases respectively, with 15 bases between them. The germline CDR1 and CDR2 sequences are SQVTM and ANQGSEA. The CDR3 contains 16 residues.

This chain joins TRBV6-1 and TRBJ1-3, with a weak D call TRBD1 (6 bases). The CDR3 runs to 15 residues. Germline values: CDR1 MNHNS, CDR2 SASEGT. Trimming took off 5 bases at V and 5 bases at J, with 16 bases between the two ends. The CDR3 bases are TGTGCCAGCAGTTCGTCAGAGGGGGTCCGAAACACCATATATTTT. Its translation is CASSSSEGVRNTIYF.

The chain links TRBV7-8 to TRBJ1-2; 7 bases agree with TRBD1. The CDR3 runs 15 residues. J gave up 4 bases and V 7 bases, and 12 bases lay outside the gene matches. CDR1 is SGHVS and CDR2 is FQNEAQ in the germline V gene. CDR3 amino acids: CASTPKEGGFYGYTF. For the CDR3, the DNA is TGTGCCAGCACCCCGAAAGAAGGGGGCTTCTATGGCTACACCTTC.

The chain uses TRBV6-5 and TRBJ2-7; D might be TRBD2 (6 bases). CDR3 length: 14 amino acids. Trimming removed 2 bases at V and 3 bases at J, with 11 bases between. CDR1 and CDR2 (germline): MNHEY, SVGAGI. The CDR3 here is CASSYGRGVYEQYF. The CDR3 DNA sequence: TGTGCCAGCAGTTACGGGCGGGGAGTCTACGAGCAGTACTTC.

This clone was seen once. The chain carries TRBV5-1 and TRBJ2-3; no clear D gene. Germline CDR1 SGHRS, CDR2 YFSETQ. The V end lost 2 bases, the J end lost 4 bases, and 5 bases lay between the germline ends. The CDR3 has 12 residues. Here the CDR3 DNA reads TGCGCCAGCAGCTTCGCGGCAGATACGCAGTATTTT. It yields the protein CASSFAADTQYF.

The table lists this clone with a few counts. J is TRBJ1-4 and V is TRBV5-1, with TRBD1 identical over 7 bases. Per the germline V gene, CDR1 is SGHRS and CDR2 is YFSETQ. After removal of 0 bases from V and 8 bases from J, the junction contained 10 bases not matched to a gene. This CDR3 spans 16 amino acids. The CDR3 spells CASSLGGTATGEKLFF. CDR3 nucleotide sequence: TGCGCCAGCAGCTTGGGAGGGACAGCTACCGGGGAAAAACTGTTTTTT.

This clone was recorded once. This chain uses TRBV2 with TRBJ1-6; perhaps TRBD1 as D (5 bases). CDR3 size: 15 residues. The V and J ends lost 6 bases and 6 bases respectively, with 15 bases between them. Germline-derived CDR1 and CDR2 are SNHLY and FYNNEI. In nucleotides, the CDR3 is TGTGCCAGCAGAGGCCCTCAGGGAGGTAATTCACCCCTCCACTTT. This codes for CASRGPQGGNSPLHF.

The rearrangement links TRBV28 to TRBJ2-3; the match to TRBD2 covers 9 bases. Trimming removed 3 bases from V and 4 bases from J; junction bases left unmatched: 8. Germline loops: CDR1 MDHEN, CDR2 SYDVKM. CDR3 size: 16 residues. CDR3 bases: TGTGCCAGCAGTTTTGGGACGGGACTAGCTGCAGATACGCAGTATTTT. Its translation: CASSFGTGLAADTQYF. The full variable domain, its missing parts supplied by reference TRBV28 and TRBJ2-3, is DVKVTQSSRYLVKRTGEKVFLECVQDMDHENMFWYRQDPGLGLRLIYFSYDVKMKEKGDIPEGYSVSREKKERFSLILESASTNQTSMYLCASSFGTGLAADTQYFGPGTRLTVL.

This chain connects TRBV29-1 to TRBJ2-7, with 9 bases matching TRBD1. This CDR3 is built from 14 residues. V was clipped by 3 bases and J by 0 bases; unmatched bases: 3. Germline loops: CDR1 SQVTM, CDR2 ANQGSEA. The chain's CDR3 is CSVEAGQGSYEQYF. The CDR3 coding sequence is TGCAGCGTTGAGGCGGGACAGGGCTCCTACGAGCAGTACTTC.

J is TRBJ2-1 and V is TRBV28; 9 positions agree with TRBD2. V dropped 7 bases and J dropped 10; count of bases not matched to a gene: 8. CDR1 and CDR2 (germline): MDHEN, SYDVKM. The CDR3 runs to 13 residues. This CDR3 reads CASTGGLAGEQFF. In DNA form, the CDR3 reads TGTGCCAGCACCGGCGGGCTAGCGGGGGAGCAGTTCTTC.

The chain carries TRBV5-1 and TRBJ1-5; 9 bases align to TRBD1. The CDR3 spans 14 residues. J was trimmed by 6 bases and V by 4 bases; bases with no gene match: 5. Germline CDR1 reads SGHRS; CDR2 reads YFSETQ. The CDR3 DNA reads as TGCGCCAGCAGCCCCGGGACAGGGAGTCAGCCCCAGCATTTT. Its protein is CASSPGTGSQPQHF.

V is TRBV27 and J is TRBJ2-7; the match to TRBD1 covers 9 bases. Per the germline V gene, CDR1 is MNHEY and CDR2 is SMNVEV (reference sequence). V shed 6 bases, J shed 4 bases, and the junction held 10 bases outside the gene matches. This CDR3 has 15 amino acids. CDR3 amino acids: CASRDRGIGLYEQYF. CDR3 in DNA: TGTGCCAGCAGGGACAGGGGAATCGGCCTTTACGAGCAGTACTTC.

The chain is built from TRBV9 and TRBJ2-6; D is perhaps TRBD2 (7 bases). V lost 4 bases and J 3 bases, leaving 17 bases between the germline ends. Germline V gene lookup returns CDR1 SGDLS and CDR2 YYNGEE. The CDR3 extends over 17 amino acids. CDR3 region: CASSPRGGAGGANVLTF. CDR3 DNA: TGTGCCAGCAGCCCCCGTGGGGGGGCGGGTGGGGCCAACGTCCTGACTTTC.

CDR3 DNA: TGTGCCAGCAGCCAAGACCGTGGGACAGGGGGCTCTGGAAACACCATATATTTT. Its translation is CASSQDRGTGGSGNTIYF. The rearrangement joins TRBV4-2 to TRBJ1-3; TRBD1 aligns across 11 bases. CDR3 length equals 18 residues. Germline lookup yields CDR1 LGHNA and CDR2 YNFKEQ. The V and J ends lost 0 bases and 0 bases, in that order; junction bases with no gene match: 4.

This clone was seen only a few times. The gene calls are TRBV7-2 and TRBJ1-2, with 8 bases identical to TRBD1. J gave up 3 bases and V 3 bases, and 9 bases lay outside the gene matches. Per germline, CDR1 SGHTA and CDR2 FQGNSA. CDR3 length: 16 residues. The CDR3 DNA follows: TGTGCCAGCAGCTTCTTCGGGCAGGGGGCTGACTATGGCTACACCTTC. Translation gives CASSFFGQGADYGYTF.

This clone came up once. The chain employs TRBV10-1 and TRBJ2-7; weak D call: TRBD1 (6 bases). The CDR3 contains 13 residues. Germline CDR1 is WNHNN and CDR2 is SYGVQD (reference sequence). V dropped 2 bases and J dropped 2 bases, with 7 bases sitting between them. DNA for the CDR3: TGCGCCAGCAGTGAGAACAGGGCCTACGAGCAGTACTTC. Translating gives CASSENRAYEQYF.

V gene TRBV6-5 combines with J gene TRBJ2-1, with 13 bases matching TRBD2. The CDR3 covers 14 residues. Germline lookup yields CDR1 MNHEY and CDR2 SVGAGI. The V gene end was trimmed by 7 bases and the J gene end by 9 bases; junction bases not matched to a gene: 6. CDR3 in DNA: TGTGCCAGCAACGGACTAGCGGGGGCGGGTGAGCAGTTCTTC. The encoded protein is CASNGLAGAGEQFF.

The chain is built from TRBV5-1 and TRBJ2-1; 7 bases agree with TRBD1. J gave up 5 bases and V 4 bases, and 12 bases lay outside the gene matches. Germline CDR1 reads SGHRS; CDR2 reads YFSETQ. This CDR3 has 16 amino acids. As DNA, the CDR3 is TGCGCCAGCAGCCCCAGACAGGGATCTTCGGACAATGAGCAGTTCTTC. It is translated as CASSPRQGSSDNEQFF.

V and J are TRBV11-3 and TRBJ1-6, with D unresolved. The length of the CDR3 is 13 residues. Germline V gene sequence: CDR1 SGHNT, CDR2 YENEEA. V dropped 2 bases and J dropped 9 bases, with 8 bases sitting between them. CDR3 sequence: CASSLSYGSPLHF. The CDR3 nucleotides read TGTGCCAGCAGCTTATCCTACGGTTCACCCCTCCACTTT.

This chain joins TRBV5-1 and TRBJ2-1; the D gene is possibly TRBD1 (5 bases). Germline V gene sequence: CDR1 SGHRS, CDR2 YFSETQ. V was cut by 0 bases and J by 10 bases, with 17 bases left in between. The length of the CDR3 is 15 residues. The CDR3 DNA follows: TGCGCCAGCAGCTTGGAGGGGCTGGGGTTGCGAGAGCAGTTCTTC. The encoded protein is CASSLEGLGLREQFF.